The sequence of this T cell receptor (beta chain) was determined in a study of blood T cell repertoires in COVID-19. Across the whole study: COVID-19 samples, acute and convalescent, were from the United States, Italy and Spain.

Per the original data handling: Estimation of nucleated cell counts was performed using reference gene primer amplification. The protocol was immunoSEQ multiplex PCR, while the TCRdb copy is restricted to in-frame clones and leaves out a portion. V and J calls plus clone size are reproduced from that table; the DNA served to infer D and trimming. This sample has 250,000 to 400,000 clones, with roughly nine tenths found just once. Patients of the Seattle cohort, enrolled during active infection, were followed longitudinally. This CDR3 contains 15 residues. Germline V gene lookup returns CDR1 SGHAT and CDR2 FQDESV (reference sequence). Trimming shortened V by 4 bases and J by 4 bases, and 16 bases separated the two germline ends.

This receptor was identified in a woman aged 25 to 45 with COVID-19, enrolled during active disease. Sequenced material: peripheral blood. The genes are TRBV11-1 and TRBJ2-5; a possible D gene is TRBD1 (6 bases). The CDR3 nucleotides read TGTGCCAGCAGCTCAACAGCAGGGGAAGGAGAGACCCAGTACTTC. Protein: CASSSTAGEGETQYF.